Below, one T cell receptor beta chain is given with its context. The antigen is not known. The data were taken from a study of response to subunit inactivated influenza vaccine. Study-wide points: Authors suggested each seasonal influenza vaccination recruits few new T cells.

Each CDR3 protein gets one entry after TCRdb re-called the RT-PCR reads with MiXCR. The data contain fewer than 650,000 distinct CDR3 sequences, 10% to 15% of them seen just once; the ten biggest clones take up 10% to 15%. V was clipped by 6 bases and J by 2 bases, with 11 bases between them. This CDR3 comprises 15 residues. This TCR was recovered from a man between 50 and 59 years old who received an inactivated influenza vaccine. Sequenced here: PBMCs from blood, sampled 45 days after vaccination. This chain joins TRBV12-3 or TRBV12-4 and TRBJ2-6; D remains ambiguous. CDR3 amino acids: CASRIRTAGANVLTF. CDR3 bases: TGTGCCAGCAGGATTAGGACCGCTGGGGCCAACGTCCTGACTTTC.